This TCR beta chain was recorded in a study of cytomegalovirus exposure and HLA in healthy donors. This clone came up once. The PCR ran on 60 Vbeta and 13 Jbeta primers. This table comes from immunoSEQ multiplex PCR, and its TCRdb copy is limited to in-frame clones, with some not included. The sample comprises about 130,000 clones, around 86% of which are singletons, and about 0.7% rests with the top ten. The length of the CDR3 is 15 residues. This receptor was identified in a man in his late teens or twenties in good health and CMV-seronegative. The specimen sequenced was PBMCs. This chain links TRBV21-1 with TRBJ1-2; TRBD1 reflects the table's D call only, with no check against the DNA. TRBV21-1 constitutes a pseudogene. CDR3 region: CASSPRTGGAKGYTF. CDR3 DNA: TGTGCCAGCAGCCCGCGGACAGGGGGCGCGAAAGGCTACACCTTC.